What follows describes a single T cell receptor beta chain. This specimen belongs to a study of identical twins. This CDR3 has 15 residues. After removal of 0 bases from V and 4 bases from J, the junction contained 3 bases not matched to a gene. TCRdb reprocessed the 5' RACE reads via MiXCR and lists one record per CDR3 protein. The data hold more than 600,000 distinct CDR3 sequences, with about 18% observed a single time. The sample also formed part of further work on T cells expressing NK-cell markers.

The TCR was taken from a woman in her late teens or twenties in good health. V gene TRBV12-3 or TRBV12-4 combines with J gene TRBJ2-3; 8 nucleotides align to TRBD2. Sequenced sample: PBMCs. CDR3 protein: CASSLARGVADTQYF. CDR3 in DNA: TGTGCCAGCAGTTTAGCGCGGGGGGTTGCAGATACGCAGTATTTT.